This entry concerns a single T cell receptor (beta chain). Some clones are missing from TCRdb's copy, which holds only in-frame ones; the method was immunoSEQ multiplex PCR. The sample has about 250,000 clones, about 86% seen once; the top ten hold 15% to 17%. This sample was taken from a study of blood T cell repertoires in COVID-19. With 7 bases removed from V and 6 bases from J, the gap between germline ends came to 15 bases. The germline V gene encodes CDR1 MNHEY and CDR2 SVGAGI. There are 14 residues in the CDR3. This receptor was obtained from a person aged 70 to 79 with COVID-19, enrolled during active disease. V and J are TRBV6-5 and TRBJ2-2, with unresolved D. Sequencing was done on a sample of peripheral blood. CDR3 region: CASKMFLSAGELFF. The CDR3 coding sequence is TGTGCCAGCAAGATGTTTCTCTCGGCCGGGGAGCTGTTTTTT.